This passage covers 5 T cell receptor beta chains from one sample sequenced in a study of blood T cells in healthy people across ages. Through a sample-barcoded 5' primer and a J-beta primer mix, a second PCR was run for roughly 6 to 12 cycles. TCRdb re-derived calls from the 5' RACE reads in MiXCR, one entry per CDR3 protein. The table shows about 680,000 distinct CDR3 sequences, with more than 40% occurring only once. The sample consisted of blood. All receptors derive from a woman aged 55-69 years in good health.

The chain has TRBV12-3 or TRBV12-4 and TRBJ2-7; D is unresolved. Deletions cut 5 bases from V and 3 bases from J, with 11 bases between. The CDR3 runs to 13 residues. CDR3 amino acids: CASSPVGNYEQYF. In DNA form, the CDR3 reads TGTGCCAGCAGTCCCGTGGGGAACTACGAGCAGTACTTC.

The V call is TRBV14, the J call TRBJ2-3; no firm D call. CDR1 is SGHDN, CDR2 FVKESK, per germline. The germline V and J ends were trimmed by 4 bases and 1 base, with 15 bases remaining between them. CDR3 length equals 16 residues. CDR3 region: CASSPLTSRRTDTQYF. CDR3 in DNA: TGTGCCAGCAGCCCTCTGACTTCGCGCCGCACAGATACGCAGTATTTT.

V gene TRBV6-5 combines with J gene TRBJ2-3; 8 bases line up with TRBD2. V was clipped by 10 bases and J by 4 bases; unmatched bases: 4. From germline, CDR1 is MNHEY and CDR2 SVGAGI. The CDR3 contains 12 residues. CDR3 coding DNA: TGTGCCACCGGACTAGCCGCAGATACGCAGTATTTT. Encoded protein: CATGLAADTQYF.

The rearrangement links TRBV3-1 to TRBJ2-7; 8 positions match TRBD2. Looked up from germline, CDR1 is LGHDT and CDR2 is YNNKEL (reference sequence). This CDR3 is built from 15 residues. V shed 4 bases and J 7 bases; nucleotides not matched to a gene: 12. The CDR3 region has the DNA TGTGCCAGCAGCCCGGGACTAGATCCCTACAATGAGCAGTACTTC. This codes for CASSPGLDPYNEQYF.

V usage is TRBV7-9 and J usage is TRBJ2-1; D gene ambiguous. CDR3 size: 16 residues. V was cut by 0 bases and J by 6 bases, with 15 bases left in between. The V gene's germline CDR1 is SEHNR and CDR2 FQNEAQ (reference sequence). DNA for the CDR3: TGTGCCAGCAGCTTAGCGGGGAAATTAGCCCGCAATGAGCAGTTCTTC. It specifies CASSLAGKLARNEQFF.